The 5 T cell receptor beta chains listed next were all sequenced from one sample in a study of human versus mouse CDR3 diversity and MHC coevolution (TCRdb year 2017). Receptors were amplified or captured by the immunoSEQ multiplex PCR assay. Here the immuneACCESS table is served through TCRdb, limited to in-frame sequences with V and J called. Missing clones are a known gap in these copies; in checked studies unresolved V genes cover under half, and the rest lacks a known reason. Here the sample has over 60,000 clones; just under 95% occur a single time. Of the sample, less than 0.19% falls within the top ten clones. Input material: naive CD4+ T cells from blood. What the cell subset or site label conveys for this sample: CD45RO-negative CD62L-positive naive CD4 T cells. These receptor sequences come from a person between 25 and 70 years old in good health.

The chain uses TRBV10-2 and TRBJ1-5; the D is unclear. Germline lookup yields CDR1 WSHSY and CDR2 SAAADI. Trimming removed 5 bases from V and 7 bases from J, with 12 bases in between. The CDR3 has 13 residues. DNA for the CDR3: TGCGCCAGCAGTCAGTTCGGGTTACAGCCCCAGCATTTT. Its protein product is CASSQFGLQPQHF.

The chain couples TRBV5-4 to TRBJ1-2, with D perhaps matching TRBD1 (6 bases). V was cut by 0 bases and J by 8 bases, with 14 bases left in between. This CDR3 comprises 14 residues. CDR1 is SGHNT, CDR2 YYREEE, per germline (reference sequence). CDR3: CASSLEGELYGYTF. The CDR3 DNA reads TGTGCCAGCAGCTTGGAGGGGGAGCTATACGGCTACACCTTC. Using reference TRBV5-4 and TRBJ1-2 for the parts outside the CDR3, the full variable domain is ETGVTQSPTHLIKTRGQQVTLRCSSQSGHNTVSWYQQALGQGPQFIFQYYREEENGRGNFPPRFSGLQFPNYSSELNVNALELDDSALYLCASSLEGELYGYTFGSGTRLTVV.

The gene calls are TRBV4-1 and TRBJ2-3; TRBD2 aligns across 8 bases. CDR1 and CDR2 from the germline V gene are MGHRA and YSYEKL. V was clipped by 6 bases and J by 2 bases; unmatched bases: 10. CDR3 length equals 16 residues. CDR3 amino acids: CASSRTGRGDTDTQYF. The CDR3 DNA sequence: TGCGCCAGCAGTCGGACTGGGCGGGGGGACACAGATACGCAGTATTTT.

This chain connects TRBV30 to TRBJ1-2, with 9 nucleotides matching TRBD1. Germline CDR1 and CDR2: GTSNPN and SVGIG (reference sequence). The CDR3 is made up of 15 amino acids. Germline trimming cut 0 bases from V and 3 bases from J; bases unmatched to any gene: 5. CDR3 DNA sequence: TGTGCCTGGAGTGTTGGGACAGGGTTCTACTATGGCTACACCTTC. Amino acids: CAWSVGTGFYYGYTF.

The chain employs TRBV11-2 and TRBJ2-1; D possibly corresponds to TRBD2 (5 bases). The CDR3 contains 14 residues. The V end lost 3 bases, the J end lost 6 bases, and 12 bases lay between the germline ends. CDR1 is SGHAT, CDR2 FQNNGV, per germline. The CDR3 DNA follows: TGTGCCAGCAGCTTCTCCGGGGTAGGCAATGAGCAGTTCTTC. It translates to CASSFSGVGNEQFF.